This T cell receptor (beta chain) was identified in a study of T cells in women clearing cervical HPV infection. Whole-study context: Controls were women whose single incident HPV16 infection cleared within 12 months without precancer or cancer.

Study-wide results and limits: Controls had more TRBV6-7 (about 0.15%) than cases (roughly 0.11%). Unknown T-cell numbers per sample may underlie the richness differences. CIN3+ cases had significantly higher TCR richness than controls; evenness did not differ.

Assay: immunoSEQ multiplex PCR; the TCRdb copy retains only in-frame clones and omits some. This sample's table has 20,000 to 25,000 clones. Concerning this clone: Its antigen is unidentified. Coverage ceases 3 residues before the CDR3 finishes, and the germline J gene fills in the end.

This CDR3 comprises 13 residues. The germline V gene has CDR1 SNHLY and CDR2 FYNNEI. V lost 8 bases, J lost 2 bases, and 12 bases lay in between. The material sequenced was blood buffy coat. This TCR was sampled from a woman between 18 and 75 years old with a cervical HPV16 infection that either progressed to CIN3+ or cleared (not recorded which). The chain joins TRBV2 to TRBJ1-2, with D maybe TRBD1 (5 bases). CDR3 sequence: CASRPGGNYGYTF. CDR3 bases read: TGTGCCAGCCGACCGGGGGGAAACTATGGC.